This is a list of T cell receptor beta chains from one sample in a study of PD-1 blockade in classical Hodgkin lymphoma. Data came from immunoSEQ multiplex PCR; TCRdb stores just in-frame clones and leaves some out. The table has fewer than 50,000 clones, approximately 91% seen once. Sample: peripheral blood mononuclear cells (PBMCs), taken at baseline. These receptors all stem from a human donor with classical Hodgkin lymphoma. Both conserved end residues are part of each CDR3. The order of the fields is CDR3 DNA, CDR3 protein, clone size, V gene, J gene, D gene. A D gene is named only where the DNA matches it firmly. Rows give clone size only sometimes, using once, few, many, or a class for an expanded clone.

CDR3 DNA: TGCGCCAGCAGCTTGCGGGCCGGGGGGGCTTCGGATACGCAGTATTTT; CDR3 protein: CASSLRAGGASDTQYF; clone size: .; V gene: TRBV5-1; J gene: TRBJ2-3; D gene: TRBD2
CDR3 DNA: TGTGCCACCTCACTCGGAAACCAAGAGACCCAGTACTTC; CDR3 protein: CATSLGNQETQYF; clone size: .; V gene: TRBV19; J gene: TRBJ2-5; D gene: .
CDR3 DNA: TGTGCCAGCAGCCAAGCGGGGGGGAACACTGAAGCTTTCTTT; CDR3 protein: CASSQAGGNTEAFF; clone size: few; V gene: TRBV4-2; J gene: TRBJ1-1; D gene: .
CDR3 DNA: TGTGCCAGCAGCCAAGAACAGAGTAGCACAGATACGCAGTATTTT; CDR3 protein: CASSQEQSSTDTQYF; clone size: few; V gene: TRBV4-2; J gene: TRBJ2-3; D gene: .
CDR3 DNA: TGTGCCAGTAAGTGGCGGAACGATGAAAAACTGTTTTTT; CDR3 protein: CASKWRNDEKLFF; clone size: .; V gene: TRBV19; J gene: TRBJ1-4; D gene: .
CDR3 DNA: TGTGCCATCAGGGAGGGGGGCTACCATGGCTACACCTTC; CDR3 protein: CAIREGGYHGYTF; clone size: .; V gene: TRBV28; J gene: TRBJ1-2; D gene: .
CDR3 DNA: TGTGCCAGCAGCGTATGGGACCGACCGTTTGATGAGCAGTTCTTC; CDR3 protein: CASSVWDRPFDEQFF; clone size: .; V gene: TRBV9; J gene: TRBJ2-1; D gene: .
CDR3 DNA: TGTGCCAGCAGTTTAGACCTCAACGACTACGAGCAGTACTTC; CDR3 protein: CASSLDLNDYEQYF; clone size: .; V gene: TRBV27; J gene: TRBJ2-7; D gene: .
CDR3 DNA: TGTGCCAGCAGCCCGGACAGAGAAACGAGTGGCTACACCTTC; CDR3 protein: CASSPDRETSGYTF; clone size: .; V gene: TRBV7-2; J gene: TRBJ1-2; D gene: .
CDR3 DNA: TGCAGCATCAGCGTAGGGGGCCGGGGGGAGCTGTTTTTT; CDR3 protein: CSISVGGRGELFF; clone size: .; V gene: TRBV29-1; J gene: TRBJ2-2; D gene: TRBD1
CDR3 DNA: TGTGCCAGCAGTGAGGGGACAGGTCACTTCTACGAGCAGTACTTC; CDR3 protein: CASSEGTGHFYEQYF; clone size: .; V gene: TRBV2; J gene: TRBJ2-7; D gene: TRBD1
CDR3 DNA: TGCGCCAGCAGCCAAGTAGCAGGGGGCTACTCACCCCTCCACTTT; CDR3 protein: CASSQVAGGYSPLHF; clone size: .; V gene: TRBV4-3; J gene: TRBJ1-6; D gene: TRBD1
CDR3 DNA: TGTGCCATCCGTGGACTAGCGGGAACCACCGGGGAGCTGTTTTTT; CDR3 protein: CAIRGLAGTTGELFF; clone size: .; V gene: TRBV10-3; J gene: TRBJ2-2; D gene: TRBD2
CDR3 DNA: TGTGCCAGCAGTTTTAAGGTCAGGGGAGGCAATCAGCCCCAGCATTTT; CDR3 protein: CASSFKVRGGNQPQHF; clone size: .; V gene: TRBV28; J gene: TRBJ1-5; D gene: .
CDR3 DNA: TGTGCCAGCATGATAATGGGGGGACAATTTACAGATACGCAGTATTTT; CDR3 protein: CASMIMGGQFTDTQYF; clone size: .; V gene: TRBV6-6; J gene: TRBJ2-3; D gene: .
CDR3 DNA: TGTGCCAGCAGCCCCCGACAGGGTAACCAAGAGACCCAGTACTTC; CDR3 protein: CASSPRQGNQETQYF; clone size: .; V gene: TRBV9; J gene: TRBJ2-5; D gene: TRBD1
CDR3 DNA: TGCGCCAGCAGCTGGGACCGCTTTGGGGCTTACTACGAGCAGTACTTC; CDR3 protein: CASSWDRFGAYYEQYF; clone size: .; V gene: TRBV5-1; J gene: TRBJ2-7; D gene: .
CDR3 DNA: TGTGCCATCAGTGAGTTAGCCCTAGCAGGGGGCAATCAGCCCCAGCATTTT; CDR3 protein: CAISELALAGGNQPQHF; clone size: .; V gene: TRBV10-3; J gene: TRBJ1-5; D gene: .
CDR3 DNA: TGTGCCAGCAAACAGAGCCCCTACCAAGAGACCCAGTACTTC; CDR3 protein: CASKQSPYQETQYF; clone size: .; V gene: TRBV27; J gene: TRBJ2-5; D gene: .
CDR3 DNA: TGCACCAGCAGGCTTGCCTGTGCACAAAGTCGGGCCAACGTCCTGACTTTC; CDR3 protein: CTSRLACAQSRANVLTF; clone size: .; V gene: TRBV1; J gene: TRBJ2-6; D gene: .
CDR3 DNA: TGCAGCGTTGGGTCTAGGGGGGGCGAGCAGTACTTC; CDR3 protein: CSVGSRGGEQYF; clone size: once; V gene: TRBV29-1; J gene: TRBJ2-7; D gene: .
CDR3 DNA: TGTGCCAGCAGCGTAGTGGGTGTGAGGAAGGACAGGGGTTACGAGCAGTACTTC; CDR3 protein: CASSVVGVRKDRGYEQYF; clone size: .; V gene: TRBV9; J gene: TRBJ2-7; D gene: TRBD1
CDR3 DNA: TGTGCCAGCAGCCCCCAGGTTTTGTCCTACAATGAGCAGTTCTTC; CDR3 protein: CASSPQVLSYNEQFF; clone size: .; V gene: TRBV27; J gene: TRBJ2-1; D gene: .
CDR3 DNA: TGTGCCAGCAGCCCAGACTCGGGATACAATCAGCCCCAGCATTTT; CDR3 protein: CASSPDSGYNQPQHF; clone size: .; V gene: TRBV11-2; J gene: TRBJ1-5; D gene: .
CDR3 DNA: TGTGCCAGCAGTGATTTCGAGCAGTACTTC; CDR3 protein: CASSDFEQYF; clone size: .; V gene: TRBV2; J gene: TRBJ2-7; D gene: .